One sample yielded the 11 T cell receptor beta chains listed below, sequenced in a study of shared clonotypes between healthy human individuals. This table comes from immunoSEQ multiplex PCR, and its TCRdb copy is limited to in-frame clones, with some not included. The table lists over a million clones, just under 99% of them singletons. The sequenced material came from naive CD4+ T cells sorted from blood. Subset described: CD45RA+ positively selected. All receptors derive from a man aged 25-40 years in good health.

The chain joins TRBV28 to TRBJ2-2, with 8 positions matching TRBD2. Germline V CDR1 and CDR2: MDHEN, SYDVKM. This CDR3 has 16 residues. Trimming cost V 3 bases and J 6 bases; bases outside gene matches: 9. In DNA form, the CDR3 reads TGTGCCAGCAGTTTTTCGGCTAGCGGGTATTCCGGGGAGCTGTTTTTT. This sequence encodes CASSFSASGYSGELFF.

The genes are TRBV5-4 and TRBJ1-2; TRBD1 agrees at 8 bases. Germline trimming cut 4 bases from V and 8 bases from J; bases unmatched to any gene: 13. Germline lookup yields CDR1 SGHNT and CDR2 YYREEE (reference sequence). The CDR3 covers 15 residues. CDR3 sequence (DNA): TGTGCCAGCAGCCCCTCACCGGGACAGGTGGGAGGCTACACCTTC. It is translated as CASSPSPGQVGGYTF.

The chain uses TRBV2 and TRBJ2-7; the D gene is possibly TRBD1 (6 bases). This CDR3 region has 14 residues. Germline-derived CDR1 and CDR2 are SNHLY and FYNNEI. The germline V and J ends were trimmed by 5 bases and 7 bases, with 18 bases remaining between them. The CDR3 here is CASSYLQGTGEQYF. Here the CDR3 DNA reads TGTGCCAGCAGTTATCTTCAGGGGACGGGGGAGCAGTACTTC.

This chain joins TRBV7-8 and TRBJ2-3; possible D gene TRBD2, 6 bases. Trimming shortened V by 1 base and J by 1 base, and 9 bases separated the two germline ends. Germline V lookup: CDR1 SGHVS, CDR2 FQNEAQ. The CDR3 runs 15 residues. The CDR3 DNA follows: TGTGCCAGCAGCTTAGTAGGCGGGGGCACAGATACGCAGTATTTT. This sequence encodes CASSLVGGGTDTQYF.

The DNA of the CDR3 is TGCGCCAGCAGCTTAGGGATCATAAGCTCCTACGAGCAGTACTTC. Translation gives CASSLGIISSYEQYF. The chain recombines TRBV5-1 with TRBJ2-7; D gene unclear. V was shortened by 2 bases and J by 0 bases, with 12 bases between the two germline ends. The CDR3 sequence is 15 residues long. Germline V CDR1 and CDR2: SGHRS, YFSETQ.

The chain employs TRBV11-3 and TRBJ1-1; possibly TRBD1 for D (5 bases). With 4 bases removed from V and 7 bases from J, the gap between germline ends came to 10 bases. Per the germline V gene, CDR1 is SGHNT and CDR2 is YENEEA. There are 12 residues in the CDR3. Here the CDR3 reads CASSSGQGEAFF. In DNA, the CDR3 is TGTGCCAGCAGCTCCGGCCAGGGTGAAGCTTTCTTT.

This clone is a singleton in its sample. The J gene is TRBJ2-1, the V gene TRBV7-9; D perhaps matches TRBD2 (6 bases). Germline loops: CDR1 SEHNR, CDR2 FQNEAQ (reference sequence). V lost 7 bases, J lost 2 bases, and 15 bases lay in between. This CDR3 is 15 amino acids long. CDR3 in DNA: TGTGCCAGCACCATCAGTCAGCGGGCCTACAATGAGCAGTTCTTC. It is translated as CASTISQRAYNEQFF.

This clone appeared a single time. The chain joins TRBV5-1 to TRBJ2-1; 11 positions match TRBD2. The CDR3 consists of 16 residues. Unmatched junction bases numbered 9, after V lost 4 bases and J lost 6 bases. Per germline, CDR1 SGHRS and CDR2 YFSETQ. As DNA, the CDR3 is TGCGCCAGCAGCCCGCTTTTGCTAGCGGGAGGCAATGAGCAGTTCTTC. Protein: CASSPLLLAGGNEQFF.

CDR3 sequence reads: CASSFVRGQYPGYTF. The CDR3 DNA reads TGTGCCAGCAGTTTTGTCCGGGGACAGTATCCTGGCTACACCTTC. This chain connects TRBV6-5 to TRBJ1-2, with 7 bases matching TRBD1. V lost 4 bases and J lost 7; bases outside the gene matches: 12. The CDR3 is 15 amino acids. CDR1 is MNHEY and CDR2 is SVGAGI in the germline V gene.

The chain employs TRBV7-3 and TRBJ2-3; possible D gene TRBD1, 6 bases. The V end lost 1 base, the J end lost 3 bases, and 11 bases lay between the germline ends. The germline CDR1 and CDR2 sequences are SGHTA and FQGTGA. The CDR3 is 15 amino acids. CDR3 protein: CASSLNRGWTDTQYF. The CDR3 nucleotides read TGTGCCAGCAGCTTAAATAGGGGGTGGACAGATACGCAGTATTTT.

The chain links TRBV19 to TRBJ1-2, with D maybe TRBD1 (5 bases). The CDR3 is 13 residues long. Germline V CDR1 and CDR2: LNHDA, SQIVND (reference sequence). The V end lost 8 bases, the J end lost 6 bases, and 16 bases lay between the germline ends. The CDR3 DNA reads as TGTGCCAGTCAGATCGACCCAGGGCATGGCTACACCTTC. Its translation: CASQIDPGHGYTF.